A selection of T cell receptor beta chains follows, all from one sample in a study of T-cell reconstitution after alpha-beta-depleted transplantation in children. TCRdb itself ran the PCR reads through MiXCR, one entry per CDR3 protein. The sample lists almost 600,000 distinct CDR3 sequences, 25% to 30% seen once, with 30% to 45% in the top ten. Source: PBMCs, taken before TCRalphabeta/CD19-depleted stem cell transplant. These receptor sequences come from a boy under two years old with Wiskott-Aldrich syndrome, due to receive a stem cell transplant. Each CDR3 is given with its conserved first and last residue. A D gene is named only where the DNA matches it firmly. Clone size is shown for a subset of rows, as once, few, many or a class of expanded clone.

j_gene,abundance,d_gene,v_gene,CDR3nt,CDR3aa
TRBJ2-7,NA,NA,TRBV6-1,TGTGCCAGCAAATTGGGGTCTAGCTGGGACGAGCAGTACTTC,CASKLGSSWDEQYF
TRBJ2-5,few,NA,TRBV3-1,TGTGCCAGCAGCCAACGGACGGACAAAGAGACCCAGTACTTC,CASSQRTDKETQYF
TRBJ2-7,few,TRBD1,TRBV4-2,TGTGCCAGCAGCCAGCGGACAGGGTCCTACGAGCAGTACTTC,CASSQRTGSYEQYF
TRBJ2-2,few,TRBD1,TRBV5-6,TGTGCCAGCTCTGACAGGGCCACTACCGGGGAGCTGTTTTTT,CASSDRATTGELFF
TRBJ2-7,NA,NA,TRBV12-3/TRBV12-4,TGTGCCAGCAGCCGGCGGCGCCTCAACGGCTACGAGCAGTACTTC,CASSRRRLNGYEQYF
TRBJ1-5,NA,NA,TRBV30,TGTGCCTGGAGTGCGGGTCCGAATCAGCCCCAGCATTTT,CAWSAGPNQPQHF
TRBJ2-7,few,NA,TRBV12-3/TRBV12-4,TGTGCCAGCAGTTTGTACAGGGCCAACGAGCAGTACTTC,CASSLYRANEQYF
TRBJ2-5,NA,NA,TRBV20-1,TGCAGTGCTAGAGGACGGACAGATCAAGAGACCCAGTACTTC,CSARGRTDQETQYF
TRBJ2-3,NA,TRBD1,TRBV4-1,TGCGCCAGCAGCCTAAAGACAGGGGGCGCAAATCAAGATACGCAGTATTTT,CASSLKTGGANQDTQYF
TRBJ2-3,few,NA,TRBV19,TGTGCCAGTAGTATCGCTAGCACAGATACGCAGTATTTT,CASSIASTDTQYF
TRBJ1-1,NA,NA,TRBV11-2,TGTGCCAGCAGCTTAGTACGGCAGGTCCCCACTGAAGCTTTCTTT,CASSLVRQVPTEAFF
TRBJ2-1,few,TRBD2,TRBV7-9,TGTGCCAGCAGCTTTAGGACTAGCAGTGCCTACAATGAGCAGTTCTTC,CASSFRTSSAYNEQFF
TRBJ1-6,few,NA,TRBV20-1,TGCAGTGCTAGACCCCCCTCCTATAATTCACCCCTCCACTTT,CSARPPSYNSPLHF
TRBJ1-1,few,TRBD1,TRBV5-6,TGTGCCAGCAGCTCTAGACAGGGCGTAACGAACACTGAAGCTTTCTTT,CASSSRQGVTNTEAFF
TRBJ1-2,NA,TRBD1,TRBV5-1,TGCGCCAGCAGCTTTGCGGGACAGGGTGATGGCTACACCTTC,CASSFAGQGDGYTF
TRBJ2-5,few,NA,TRBV6-5,TGTGCCAGCAGTTACTCGAACAGGGTCGAGACCCAGTACTTC,CASSYSNRVETQYF
TRBJ2-1,NA,TRBD1,TRBV13,TGTGCCAGCAGCTTGACAGGGGCTAGCTCCTACAATGAGCAGTTCTTC,CASSLTGASSYNEQFF
TRBJ2-1,NA,TRBD2,TRBV29-1,TGCAGCGTTGGGGCTATAGCGGGAGAGCAGTTCTTC,CSVGAIAGEQFF
TRBJ2-7,NA,NA,TRBV5-1,TGCGCCAGCAGCTTGGAGGACGTCTCCTACGAGCAGTACTTC,CASSLEDVSYEQYF
TRBJ2-7,NA,TRBD1,TRBV27,TGTGCCAGCAGTCTCAGGACAGGGCGCTACGAGCAGTACTTC,CASSLRTGRYEQYF
TRBJ1-5,NA,NA,TRBV6-1,TGTGCCAGCAGTCCCCGGACTTGGGGCAATCAGCCCCAGCATTTT,CASSPRTWGNQPQHF
TRBJ2-3,NA,NA,TRBV24-1,TGTGCCACCAGCCGGATGAGGCGGAGCCACACAGATACGCAGTATTTT,CATSRMRRSHTDTQYF
TRBJ2-4,few,NA,TRBV7-9,TGTGCCAGCAGCTTAGGGGGACAAAACATTCAGTACTTC,CASSLGGQNIQYF
TRBJ1-2,NA,TRBD1,TRBV5-6,TGTGCCAGCAGCGGGACAGGGACCCACTATGGCTACACCTTC,CASSGTGTHYGYTF
TRBJ2-4,NA,TRBD1,TRBV5-1,TGCGCCAGCAGCAAAGGACAGGGTGACATTCAGTACTTC,CASSKGQGDIQYF
TRBJ1-2,NA,TRBD1,TRBV28,TGTGCCAGCAGTCTCCTATCCCGACAGGGAGGCTACACCTTC,CASSLLSRQGGYTF
TRBJ2-5,NA,NA,TRBV5-6,TGTGCCAGCAGCGGAGGCTTCCGGGACCGGTCAGAGACCCAGTACTTC,CASSGGFRDRSETQYF
TRBJ2-3,few,TRBD2,TRBV5-1,TGCGCCAGCAGCCAGGAAAAGATAGCGGGAGGGACAGATACGCAGTATTTT,CASSQEKIAGGTDTQYF
TRBJ2-1,few,NA,TRBV15,TGTGCCACCAGCAGAGATTGGGGGAACAATGAGCAGTTCTTC,CATSRDWGNNEQFF
TRBJ2-7,NA,TRBD1,TRBV5-5,TGTGCCAGCAGCTTGACAGGGGCCGAGCAGTACTTC,CASSLTGAEQYF
TRBJ1-5,NA,TRBD1,TRBV6-1,TGTGCCAGCAGGGGACCGGGACAGGGGTATCAGCCCCAGCATTTT,CASRGPGQGYQPQHF
TRBJ1-5,once,NA,TRBV6-1,TGTGCCAGCAGGCAGAATCAGCCCCAGCATTTT,CASRQNQPQHF
TRBJ2-7,many,NA,TRBV5-1,TGCGCCAGCAGCTTGATTAGCGGCTCCTACGAGCAGTACTTC,CASSLISGSYEQYF
TRBJ2-1,few,NA,TRBV5-1,TGCGCCAGCAGGAGGGGGGGTCAGCTACTGTACAATGAGCAGTTCTTC,CASRRGGQLLYNEQFF
TRBJ1-6,few,NA,TRBV2,TGTGCCAGCAGTGAAGCGAGGGCTAATTCACCCCTCCACTTT,CASSEARANSPLHF
TRBJ1-4,few,NA,TRBV29-1,TGCAGCGCGGGGACACATGAAAAACTGTTTTTT,CSAGTHEKLFF
TRBJ2-1,few,TRBD2,TRBV4-2,TGTGCCAGCAGCCAAGATCCGGGCGGGAGTATAGACAATGAGCAGTTCTTC,CASSQDPGGSIDNEQFF
TRBJ2-1,few,TRBD2,TRBV15,TGTGCCACCAGCAGAGATGTTTTAATTGGGACTAGCGGAAATGAGCAGTTCTTC,CATSRDVLIGTSGNEQFF
TRBJ2-1,few,TRBD2,TRBV7-2,TGTGCCAGCAGCTTACCGTCCGGGACTAGCGGCAATGAGCAGTTCTTC,CASSLPSGTSGNEQFF
TRBJ2-2,few,NA,TRBV5-1,TGCGCCAGCAACATCGAACACACCGGGGAGCTGTTTTTT,CASNIEHTGELFF
TRBJ2-2,few,NA,TRBV27,TGTGCCAGCACCAACACCGGGGAGCTGTTTTTT,CASTNTGELFF
TRBJ1-1,NA,TRBD1,TRBV7-2,TGTGCCAGCAGCCCCAGGGGGAGGGGGAGGATGAACACTGAAGCTTTCTTT,CASSPRGRGRMNTEAFF
TRBJ1-1,NA,NA,TRBV5-5,TGTGCCAGCAGCTTAGGACCCCCGAACACTGAAGCTTTCTTT,CASSLGPPNTEAFF
TRBJ2-4,few,NA,TRBV5-1,TGCGCCAGCAGCCGGGACCAACAGGGTGCAGCCAAAAACATTCAGTACTTC,CASSRDQQGAAKNIQYF
TRBJ2-3,many,NA,TRBV12-3/TRBV12-4,TGTGCCAGCAGTTTAAAGGGGGGAGATACGCAGTATTTT,CASSLKGGDTQYF
TRBJ2-1,NA,NA,TRBV9,TGTGCCAGCAGCGTACTGAGCTTGGCGGGGATCGATGAGCAGTTCTTC,CASSVLSLAGIDEQFF
TRBJ2-1,few,NA,TRBV7-8,TGTGCCAGCAGCCACCGGACTGACTGGCAGTTCTTC,CASSHRTDWQFF
TRBJ2-7,NA,TRBD1,TRBV5-1,TGCGCCAGCAGCCCGCTGGACAGGGGAGACTACGAGCAGTACTTC,CASSPLDRGDYEQYF
TRBJ2-1,NA,NA,TRBV3-1,TGTGCCAGCAGCCAAGATTCCCTAGCTTACAATGAGCAGTTCTTC,CASSQDSLAYNEQFF
TRBJ2-1,NA,NA,TRBV20-1,TGCAGTGCTAGAGATCCGAGGCTAGTAGTGTTCTTC,CSARDPRLVVFF
TRBJ2-4,few,TRBD2,TRBV5-5,TGTGCCAGCAGTCGTTCACCGAGCGGGGGAAACATTCAGTACTTC,CASSRSPSGGNIQYF
TRBJ2-6,few,NA,TRBV20-1,TGCAGTGCTCCCCGGCGTATTGTCTCTGGGGCCAACGTCCTGACTTTC,CSAPRRIVSGANVLTF
TRBJ2-1,NA,NA,TRBV5-6,TGTGCCAGCAGCTTGGCCACCAGCTCCTACAATGAGCAGTTCTTC,CASSLATSSYNEQFF
TRBJ2-3,few,NA,TRBV5-1,TGCGCCAGCAGCTTCTTTCTAGCAGTGGGAGATACGCAGTATTTT,CASSFFLAVGDTQYF